The rows below give T cell receptor beta chains drawn from one sample of a study of T cell changes during pregnancy in multiple sclerosis. Profiled with immunoSEQ multiplex PCR; TCRdb holds only in-frame clones, not every one. The sample holds fewer than 60,000 clones; roughly 90% are singletons and the top ten take around 0.66%. Specimen: CD4+ T cells from peripheral blood mononuclear cells, collected after pregnancy. These receptors were taken from a female donor with multiple sclerosis, enrolled in a pregnancy study. The CDR3 runs from the conserved cysteine through the conserved F or W. D genes are given only for firm matches. A row's size may be missing; if present it is once, few, many or a size class.

clone size	V gene	J gene	D gene	CDR3 DNA	CDR3 protein
-	TRBV7-2	TRBJ2-2	TRBD1	TGTGCCAGCAGGCCCAGGGGGCACACCGGGGAGCTGTTTTTT	CASRPRGHTGELFF
-	TRBV10-3	TRBJ1-1	-	TGTGCCATCAGTGAGAATCAGGACTACACTGAAGCTTTCTTT	CAISENQDYTEAFF
-	TRBV19	TRBJ1-5	-	TGTGCCAGCCGGGGGAACGAGGGGACTAATCAGCCCCAGCATTTT	CASRGNEGTNQPQHF
-	TRBV7-3	TRBJ2-3	-	TGTGCCAGCAGCTTAAGGGCGGGACCCACAGATACGCAGTATTTT	CASSLRAGPTDTQYF
-	TRBV11-2	TRBJ1-1	-	TGTGCCAGCAGCTTAAAGCAGGTGGAGGCTGCTTTCTTT	CASSLKQVEAAFF
few	TRBV7-8	TRBJ2-2	-	TGTGCCAGCAGCCGTCGGACTACTTACGCCGGGGAGCTGTTTTTT	CASSRRTTYAGELFF
-	TRBV18	TRBJ2-3	-	TGTGCCAGCTCCTCCGACAGGCGCGCGAATACGCAGTATTTT	CASSSDRRANTQYF
-	TRBV30	TRBJ2-7	-	TGTGCCTGGAGTGTGGGGGCAGGGCCTCTCTACGAGCAGTACTTC	CAWSVGAGPLYEQYF
-	TRBV10-1	TRBJ1-2	-	TGCGCCAGCAGACCCGGGACAAACATCTATGGCTACACCTTC	CASRPGTNIYGYTF
-	TRBV11-3	TRBJ2-5	TRBD1	TGTGCCAGCAGCCGGACAGGGGGCCAAGAGACCCAGTACTTC	CASSRTGGQETQYF
-	TRBV19	TRBJ2-5	TRBD1	TGTGCCAGTAGTATAACAGGGGGCGATGAGACCCAGTACTTC	CASSITGGDETQYF
-	TRBV11-2	TRBJ1-2	-	TGTGCCAGCAGCGCCGACTTAATTATCTCGAACTATGGCTACACCTTC	CASSADLIISNYGYTF
-	TRBV11-2	TRBJ2-3	TRBD2	TGTGCCAGCAGCCCGACTAGCGGGGGGGGCGGAAGCACAGATACGCAGTATTTT	CASSPTSGGGGSTDTQYF
-	TRBV7-2	TRBJ2-7	TRBD2	TGTGCCAGCAGCCCTAGCGGGTGGCCCTACGAGCAGTACTTC	CASSPSGWPYEQYF
-	TRBV6-1	TRBJ2-5	-	TGTGCCAGCAGTGAAATCCGGGGGGCCCACCAAGAGACCCAGTACTTC	CASSEIRGAHQETQYF
-	TRBV7-2	TRBJ1-1	-	TGTGCCAGCAGCTTAAGAACCGCCGGTCGGACAAACACTGAAGCTTTCTTT	CASSLRTAGRTNTEAFF
-	TRBV9	TRBJ2-7	-	TGTGCCAGCAGCGTAGTGGCCGGAGCGGGCGAGCAGTACTTC	CASSVVAGAGEQYF
-	TRBV27	TRBJ1-1	TRBD1	TGTGCCAGCAGTTTATCTAGGGGGCGGACTGAAGCTTTCTTT	CASSLSRGRTEAFF
-	TRBV2	TRBJ1-4	TRBD1	TGTGCCAGCAGTAGACAGGGGGAGGCCTCTAATGAAAAACTGTTTTTT	CASSRQGEASNEKLFF
-	TRBV5-6	TRBJ2-1	TRBD2	TGTGCCAGCAGCCCACTAGCGGGAGACACCTCTAGCTCCTACAATGAGCAGTTCTTC	CASSPLAGDTSSSYNEQFF
-	TRBV9	TRBJ1-1	-	TGTGCCAGCAGCGTAGTTGGTCAGGCCGGGGGTGAAGCTTTCTTT	CASSVVGQAGGEAFF
-	TRBV9	TRBJ2-1	-	TGTGCCAGCAGCGTCATAGGCGGGACCCCTAATGAGCAGTTCTTC	CASSVIGGTPNEQFF
-	TRBV27	TRBJ1-4	-	TGTGCCAGCAGGGGGGGAGGGGTTAAAGAAAAACTGTTTTTT	CASRGGGVKEKLFF
-	TRBV6-1	TRBJ1-2	-	TGTGCCAGCAGGATGGGACTCACGAACTATGGCTACACCTTC	CASRMGLTNYGYTF
-	TRBV6-1	TRBJ1-1	-	TGTGCCAGCAGTGCCCAGCAGGCCACTGAAGCTTTCTTT	CASSAQQATEAFF
few	TRBV2	TRBJ1-2	-	TGTGCCAGCAGGCAGACAGGCTCGGGTGGCTACACCTTC	CASRQTGSGGYTF
-	TRBV9	TRBJ1-2	-	TGTGCCAGCAGCGCCAGAGTTTTTGAAGCCCTAGAGGATGGCTACACCTTC	CASSARVFEALEDGYTF
-	TRBV19	TRBJ2-2	-	TGTGCCAGTAGTATAGCCCTAGGGGAATCCGGGGAGCTGTTTTTT	CASSIALGESGELFF
-	TRBV5-4	TRBJ1-4	-	TGTGCCAGCAGCTTGGGGGCGGGTGCTGAAAAACTGTTTTTT	CASSLGAGAEKLFF
-	TRBV4-2	TRBJ2-2	-	TGTGCCACATCCGATTCCGGCGGGATCAACACCGGGGAGCTGTTTTTT	CATSDSGGINTGELFF
-	TRBV19	TRBJ1-1	-	TGTGCCAGTAGTATTCGGTCCTCGGGCGGGAGAGGTGAAGCTTTCTTT	CASSIRSSGGRGEAFF
-	TRBV19	TRBJ2-3	TRBD1	TGTGCCAGTAGTAAGGGGGCGGGTTCCACAGATACGCAGTATTTT	CASSKGAGSTDTQYF
-	TRBV4-3	TRBJ1-3	-	TGCGCCAGCAGCCAAGGAAGAGCAGGGGCTGGAAACACCATATATTTT	CASSQGRAGAGNTIYF
-	TRBV15	TRBJ2-7	-	TGTGCCACCAGCAACCTAGAGGGCGAGCAGTACTTC	CATSNLEGEQYF
-	TRBV29-1	TRBJ2-7	-	TGCAGCGTTCTAACAGGACCCTACGAGCAGTACTTC	CSVLTGPYEQYF